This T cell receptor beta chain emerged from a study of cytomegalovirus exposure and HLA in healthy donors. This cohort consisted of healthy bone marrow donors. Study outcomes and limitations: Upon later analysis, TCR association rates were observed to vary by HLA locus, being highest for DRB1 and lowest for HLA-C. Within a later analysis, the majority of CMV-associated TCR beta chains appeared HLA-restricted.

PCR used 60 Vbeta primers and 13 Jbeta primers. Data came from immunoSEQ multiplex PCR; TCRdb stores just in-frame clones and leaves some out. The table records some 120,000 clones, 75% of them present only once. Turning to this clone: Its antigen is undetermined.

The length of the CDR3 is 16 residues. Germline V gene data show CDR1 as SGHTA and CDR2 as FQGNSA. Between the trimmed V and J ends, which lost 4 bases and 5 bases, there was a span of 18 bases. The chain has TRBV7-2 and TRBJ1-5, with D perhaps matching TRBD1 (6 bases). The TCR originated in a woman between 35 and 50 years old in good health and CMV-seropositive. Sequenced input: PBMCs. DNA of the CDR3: TGTGCCAGCAGCTCTACACAGGGTCGACCCGATCAGCCCCAGCATTTT. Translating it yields CASSSTQGRPDQPQHF.